This TCR beta chain was documented in a study of control samples from healthy donors and cancer patients (dated by TCRdb to 2020 to 2021). Looking up the germline V gene yields CDR1 SGDLS and CDR2 YYNGEE. From its cysteine to its phenylalanine, the CDR3 spans 13 amino acids. The DNA shown is the 39-base CDR3, in frame from base 1. Trimming removed 7 bases from V and 8 bases from J, leaving 15 bases between the germline ends. To prepare the library, the immunoSEQ multiplex PCR assay was applied. The table was pulled from immuneACCESS by TCRdb, which kept in-frame rearrangements only. Such tables lose some clones; where checked, under half of the loss comes from unresolved V genes, and the rest has no known cause. This sample lists over 150,000 clones; roughly 94% were detected once. Clones ranked in the top ten supply about 14% of the sample. Notes on this clone: Its antigen has not been determined. The input lacks base qualities; no much larger clone sits a single base away.

Sequenced input: PBMCs. This chain is built from TRBV9 and TRBJ1-4; a tentative D call is TRBD1 (6 bases match). The clonotype originates from a man aged 60 to 69 with colorectal cancer. In nucleotide form, the sequence is TGTGCCAGCGGGGGGCAGCTTAGAGAAAAACTGTTTTTT. Translation gives CASGGQLREKLFF.